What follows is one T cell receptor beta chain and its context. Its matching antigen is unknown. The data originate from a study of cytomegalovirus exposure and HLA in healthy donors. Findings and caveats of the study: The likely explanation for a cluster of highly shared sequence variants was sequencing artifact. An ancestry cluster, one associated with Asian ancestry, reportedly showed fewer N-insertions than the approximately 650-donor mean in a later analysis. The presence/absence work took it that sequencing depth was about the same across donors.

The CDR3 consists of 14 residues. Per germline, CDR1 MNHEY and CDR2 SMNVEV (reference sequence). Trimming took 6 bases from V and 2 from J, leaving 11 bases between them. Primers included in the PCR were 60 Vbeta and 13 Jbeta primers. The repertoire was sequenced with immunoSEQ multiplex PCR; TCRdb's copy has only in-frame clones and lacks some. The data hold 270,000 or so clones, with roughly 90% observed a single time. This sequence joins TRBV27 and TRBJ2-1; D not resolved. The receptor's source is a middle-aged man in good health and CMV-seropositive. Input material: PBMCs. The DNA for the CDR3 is TGTGCCAGCAGACCGACATACCCCTACAATGAGCAGTTCTTC. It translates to CASRPTYPYNEQFF.